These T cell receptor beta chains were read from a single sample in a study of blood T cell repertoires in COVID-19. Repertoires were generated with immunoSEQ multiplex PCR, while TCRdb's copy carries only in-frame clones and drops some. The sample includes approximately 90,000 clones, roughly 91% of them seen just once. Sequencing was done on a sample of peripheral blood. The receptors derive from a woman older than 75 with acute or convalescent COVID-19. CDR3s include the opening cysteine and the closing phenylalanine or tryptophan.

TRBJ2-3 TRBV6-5 CASSYSRDTDTQYF
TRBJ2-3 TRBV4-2 CASSRSGGAGDTQYF
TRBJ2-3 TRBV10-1 CASSPGTGLVSTDTQYF
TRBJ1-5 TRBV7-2 CASSLEVGGLQPQHF
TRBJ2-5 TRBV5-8 CAGSRGAPRETQYF
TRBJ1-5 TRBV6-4 CASSDSWGQGRGQPQHF
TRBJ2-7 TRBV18 CASSPGTSEQYF
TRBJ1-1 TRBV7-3 CASSTGTPNTEAFF
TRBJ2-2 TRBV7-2 CASSSHSGRGTGELFF
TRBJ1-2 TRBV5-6 CASSLVRTGRPYGYTF
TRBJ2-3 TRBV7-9 CASSLRTSGGTDTQYF
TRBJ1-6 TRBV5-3 CARSIEVANSPLHF
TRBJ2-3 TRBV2 CASRVGGGGTDTQYF
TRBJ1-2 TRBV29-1 CSVEPTGGLGYTF
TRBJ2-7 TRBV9 CASSVDGGSASYEQYF
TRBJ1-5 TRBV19 CASGAGVWSNQPQHF
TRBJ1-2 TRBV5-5 CASSSTDFNYGYTF
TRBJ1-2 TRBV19 CASRPRRDSGYGYTF
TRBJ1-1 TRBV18 CTSSVDRVEAFF
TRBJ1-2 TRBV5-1 CASSYRRELDGYTF
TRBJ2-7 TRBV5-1 CASSLLGLAGVEQYF
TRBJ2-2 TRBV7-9 CASRPDDRAGELFF
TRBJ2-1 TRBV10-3 CAISDRQGEKGQFF
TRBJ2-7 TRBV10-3 CAISRGYSYEQYF
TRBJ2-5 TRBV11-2 CASSLDPHPQETQYF
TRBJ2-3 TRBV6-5 CASSYSRDFTQYF
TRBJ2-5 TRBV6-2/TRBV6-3 CASSYSRQGGTQYF
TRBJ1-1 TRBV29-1 CSVEDLAGTGENTEAFF